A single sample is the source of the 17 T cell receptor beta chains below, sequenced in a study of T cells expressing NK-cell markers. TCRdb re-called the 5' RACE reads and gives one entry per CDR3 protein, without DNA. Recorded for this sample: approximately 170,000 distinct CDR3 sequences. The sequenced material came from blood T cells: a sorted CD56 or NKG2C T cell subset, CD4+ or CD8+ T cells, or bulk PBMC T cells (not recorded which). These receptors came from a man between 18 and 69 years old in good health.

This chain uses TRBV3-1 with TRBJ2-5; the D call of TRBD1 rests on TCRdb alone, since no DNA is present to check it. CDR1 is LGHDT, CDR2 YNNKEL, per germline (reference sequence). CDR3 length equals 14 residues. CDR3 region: CASSLETAGVTQYF.

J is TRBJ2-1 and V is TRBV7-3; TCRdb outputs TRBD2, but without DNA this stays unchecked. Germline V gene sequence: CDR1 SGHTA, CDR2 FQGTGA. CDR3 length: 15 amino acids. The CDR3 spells CASSSWTSGGNEQFF. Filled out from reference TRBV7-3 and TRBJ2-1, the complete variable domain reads GAGVSQTPSNKVTEKGKYVELRCDPISGHTALYWYRQSLGQGPEFLIYFQGTGAADDSGLPNDRFFAVRPEGSVSTLKIQRTERGDSAVYLCASSSWTSGGNEQFFGPGTRLTVL.

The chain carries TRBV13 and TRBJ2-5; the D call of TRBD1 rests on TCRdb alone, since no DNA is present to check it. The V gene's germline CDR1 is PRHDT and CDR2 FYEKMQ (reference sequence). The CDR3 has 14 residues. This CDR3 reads CASSAGTGTETQYF.

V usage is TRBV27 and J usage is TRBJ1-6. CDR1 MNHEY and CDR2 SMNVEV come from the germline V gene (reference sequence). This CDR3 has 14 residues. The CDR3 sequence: CASSLGVSNSPLHF.

CDR3 sequence: CAISRGTSGDEQFF. The chain joins TRBV10-3 to TRBJ2-1; TCRdb lists TRBD2, though no DNA is available to test this call. From germline, CDR1 is ENHRY and CDR2 SYGVKD. The CDR3 length is 14 residues.

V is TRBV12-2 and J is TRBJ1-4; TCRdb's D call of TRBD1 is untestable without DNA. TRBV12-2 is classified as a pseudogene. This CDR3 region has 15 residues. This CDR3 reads CASRLDGGMMKNCFF.

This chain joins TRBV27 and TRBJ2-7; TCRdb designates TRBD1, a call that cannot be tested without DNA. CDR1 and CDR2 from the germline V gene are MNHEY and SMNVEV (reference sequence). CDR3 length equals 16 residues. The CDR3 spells CASRPPGLSGGYEQYF.

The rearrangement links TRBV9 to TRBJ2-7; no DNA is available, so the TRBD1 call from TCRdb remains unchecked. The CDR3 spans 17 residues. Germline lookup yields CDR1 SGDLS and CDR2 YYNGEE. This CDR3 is CASSDPVAGGSIFEQYF.

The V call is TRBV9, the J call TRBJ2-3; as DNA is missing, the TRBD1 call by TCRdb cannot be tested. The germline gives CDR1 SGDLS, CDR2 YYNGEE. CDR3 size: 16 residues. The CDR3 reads CASSVTQGNTEDTQYF.

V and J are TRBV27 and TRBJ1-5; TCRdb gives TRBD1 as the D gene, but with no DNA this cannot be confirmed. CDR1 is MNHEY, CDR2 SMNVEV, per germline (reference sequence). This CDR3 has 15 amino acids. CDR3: CASSPMDSSNQPQHF.

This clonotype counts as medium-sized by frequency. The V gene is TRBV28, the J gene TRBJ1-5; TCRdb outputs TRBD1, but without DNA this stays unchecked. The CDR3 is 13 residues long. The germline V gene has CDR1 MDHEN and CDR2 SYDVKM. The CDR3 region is CASSSGGNQPQHF.

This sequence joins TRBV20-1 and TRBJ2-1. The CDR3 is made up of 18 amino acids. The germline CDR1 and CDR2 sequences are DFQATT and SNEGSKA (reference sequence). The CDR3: CSARDLSGVKSSYNEQFF.

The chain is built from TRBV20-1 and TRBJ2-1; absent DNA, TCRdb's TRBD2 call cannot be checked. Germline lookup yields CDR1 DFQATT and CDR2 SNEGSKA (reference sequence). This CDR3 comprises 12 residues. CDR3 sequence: CSVLAGSNEQFF.

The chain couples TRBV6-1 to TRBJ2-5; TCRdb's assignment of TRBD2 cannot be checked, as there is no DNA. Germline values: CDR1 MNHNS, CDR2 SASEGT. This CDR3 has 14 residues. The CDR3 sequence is CASSGAGGLETQYF.

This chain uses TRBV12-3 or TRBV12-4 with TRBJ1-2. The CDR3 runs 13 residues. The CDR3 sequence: CASSLTSPYGYTF.

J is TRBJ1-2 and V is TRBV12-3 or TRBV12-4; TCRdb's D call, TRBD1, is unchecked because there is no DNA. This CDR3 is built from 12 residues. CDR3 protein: CASSFSGNGYTF.

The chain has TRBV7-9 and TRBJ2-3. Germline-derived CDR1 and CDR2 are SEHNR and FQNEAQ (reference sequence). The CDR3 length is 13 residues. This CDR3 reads CASSFIWSHTQYF.